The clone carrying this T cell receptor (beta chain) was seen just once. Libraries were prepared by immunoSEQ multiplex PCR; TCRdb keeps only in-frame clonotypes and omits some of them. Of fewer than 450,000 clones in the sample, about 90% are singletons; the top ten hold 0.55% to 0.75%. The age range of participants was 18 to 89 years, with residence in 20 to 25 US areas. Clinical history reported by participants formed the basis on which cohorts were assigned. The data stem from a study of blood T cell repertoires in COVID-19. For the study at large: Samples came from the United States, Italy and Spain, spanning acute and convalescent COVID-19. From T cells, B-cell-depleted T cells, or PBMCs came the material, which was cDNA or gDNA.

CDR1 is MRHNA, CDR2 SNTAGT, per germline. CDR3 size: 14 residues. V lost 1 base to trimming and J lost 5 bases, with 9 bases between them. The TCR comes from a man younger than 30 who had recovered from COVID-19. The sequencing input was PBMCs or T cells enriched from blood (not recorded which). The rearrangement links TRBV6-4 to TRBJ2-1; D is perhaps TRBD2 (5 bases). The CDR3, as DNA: TGTGCCAGCAGTGACTACCCGGGGAACAATGAGCAGTTCTTC. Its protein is CASSDYPGNNEQFF.